This TCR beta chain was identified during a study of CD8+CD57+ T cells in acquired aplastic anemia. The CDR3 consists of 15 residues. The germline CDR1 and CDR2 sequences are ENHRY and SYGVKD. The trim removed 4 bases at V and 6 bases at J, leaving 8 bases unmatched. Genomic DNA acted as the template from which TCR beta VDJ combination and CDR3 sequence profiling were carried out. From the reads, TCRdb called clonotypes with MiXCR, one entry per CDR3 protein. The table lists approximately 200,000 distinct CDR3 sequences, less than 65% of them singletons. Sequencing was done on a sample of sorted CD4+, CD8+, or CD8+CD57+ T cells (not recorded which) from PBMCs. The source of this sequence is a human donor in good health, serving as a control. The rearrangement uses TRBV10-3 and TRBJ2-3, with 9 nucleotides matching TRBD2. CDR3: CAISGSRGGRDTQYF. In nucleotides, the CDR3 is TGTGCCATCAGTGGATCGCGGGGGGGCCGTGATACGCAGTATTTT.